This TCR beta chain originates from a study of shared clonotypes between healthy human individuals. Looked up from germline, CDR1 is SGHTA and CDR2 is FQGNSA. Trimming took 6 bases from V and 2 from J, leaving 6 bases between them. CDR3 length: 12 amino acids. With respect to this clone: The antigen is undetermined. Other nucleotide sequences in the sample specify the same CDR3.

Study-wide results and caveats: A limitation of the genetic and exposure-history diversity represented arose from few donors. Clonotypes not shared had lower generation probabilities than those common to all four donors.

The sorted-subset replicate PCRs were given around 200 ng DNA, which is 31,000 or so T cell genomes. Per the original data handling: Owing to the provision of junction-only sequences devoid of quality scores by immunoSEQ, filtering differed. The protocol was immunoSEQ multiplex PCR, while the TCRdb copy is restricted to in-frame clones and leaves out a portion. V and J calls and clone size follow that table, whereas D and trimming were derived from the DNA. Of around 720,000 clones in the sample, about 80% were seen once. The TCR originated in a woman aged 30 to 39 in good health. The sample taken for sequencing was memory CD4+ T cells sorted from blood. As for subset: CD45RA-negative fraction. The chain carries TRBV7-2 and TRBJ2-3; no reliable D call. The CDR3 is CASSGYTDTQYF. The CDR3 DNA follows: TGTGCCAGCAGTGGCTACACAGATACGCAGTATTTT.